This paragraph covers one T cell receptor beta chain sequence. What it binds is unknown. This sample is part of a study of cytomegalovirus exposure and HLA in healthy donors. Looking at the study overall: The Caucasian-associated ancestry cluster contained 81% of the approximately 420 genotyped donors. Overall study findings and caveats: In a later analysis, a missense DCLRE1C variant was linked to TCR beta V- and J-gene trimming. Analysis performed later showed TCR beta chains linked to HLA being more clonally expanded than equally common others. About 150 TCR beta chains were listed as cytomegalovirus-associated.

Amplification used 60 Vbeta primers and 13 Jbeta primers. Measured with immunoSEQ multiplex PCR; TCRdb has only the in-frame clones, and not every one. The table includes approximately 200,000 clones, about 75% detected once. The CDR3 sequence is 14 residues long. V gave up 8 bases and J gave up 6 bases; unmatched junction bases: 11. CDR1 is GTSNPN, CDR2 SVGIG, per germline (reference sequence). The chain uses TRBV30 and TRBJ1-4, with 8 bases identical to TRBD1. This sequence was found in a man younger than 35 in good health and CMV-seronegative. The material sequenced was PBMCs. The DNA for the CDR3 is TGTGCCCTGGGGGGACAGGTTGTTTATGAAAAACTGTTTTTT. Translated, it gives CALGGQVVYEKLFF.